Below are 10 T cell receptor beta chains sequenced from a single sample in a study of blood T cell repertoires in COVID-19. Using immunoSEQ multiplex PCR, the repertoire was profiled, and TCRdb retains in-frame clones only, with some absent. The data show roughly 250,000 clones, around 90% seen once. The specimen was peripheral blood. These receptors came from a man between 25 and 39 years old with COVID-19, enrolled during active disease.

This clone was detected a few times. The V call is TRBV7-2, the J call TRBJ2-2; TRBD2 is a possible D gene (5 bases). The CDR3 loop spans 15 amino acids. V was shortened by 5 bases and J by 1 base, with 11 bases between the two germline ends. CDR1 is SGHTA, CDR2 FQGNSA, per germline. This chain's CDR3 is CASSPWAGNTGELFF. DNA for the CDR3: TGTGCCAGCAGCCCTTGGGCGGGGAACACCGGGGAGCTGTTTTTT.

The CDR3 bases are TGTGCCAGCAGCTCCAATCCGGGACTATCCTACAATGAGCAGTTCTTC. This translates into CASSSNPGLSYNEQFF. The chain combines TRBV11-2 with TRBJ2-1, with 7 bases fitting TRBD2. Germline CDR1 reads SGHAT; CDR2 reads FQNNGV. The junction had 7 bases not matched to a gene; V was cut back by 4 bases and J by 1 base. This CDR3 has 16 amino acids. Supplemented by reference TRBV11-2 and TRBJ2-1, the full variable domain reads EAGVAQSPRYKIIEKRQSVAFWCNPISGHATLYWYQQILGQGPKLLIQFQNNGVVDDSQLPKDRFSAERLKGVDSTLKIQPAKLEDSAVYLCASSSNPGLSYNEQFFGPGTRLTVL.

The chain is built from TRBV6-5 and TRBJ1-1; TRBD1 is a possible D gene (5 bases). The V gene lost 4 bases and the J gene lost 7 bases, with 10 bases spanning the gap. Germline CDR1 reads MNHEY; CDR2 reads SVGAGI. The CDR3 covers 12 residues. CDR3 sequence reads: CASSSGGGEAFF. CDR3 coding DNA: TGTGCCAGCAGTTCAGGCGGGGGTGAAGCTTTCTTT.

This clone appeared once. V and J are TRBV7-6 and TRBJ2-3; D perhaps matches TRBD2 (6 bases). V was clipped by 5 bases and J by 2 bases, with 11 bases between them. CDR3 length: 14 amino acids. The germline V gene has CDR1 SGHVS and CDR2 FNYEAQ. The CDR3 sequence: CASSPGTYTDTQYF. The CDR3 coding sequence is TGTGCCAGCAGCCCTGGGACTTACACAGATACGCAGTATTTT. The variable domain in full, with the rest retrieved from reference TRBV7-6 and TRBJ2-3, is GAGVSQSPRYKVTKRGQDVALRCDPISGHVSLYWYRQALGQGPEFLTYFNYEAQQDKSGLPNDRFSAERPEGSISTLTIQRTEQRDSAMYRCASSPGTYTDTQYFGPGTRLTVL.

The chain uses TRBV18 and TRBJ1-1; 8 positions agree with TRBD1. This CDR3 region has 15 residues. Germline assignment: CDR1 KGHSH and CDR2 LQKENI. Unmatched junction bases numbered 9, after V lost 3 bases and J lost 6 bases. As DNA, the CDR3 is TGTGCCAGCTCACCGCCGACAGGGGTCCACGCTGAAGCTTTCTTT. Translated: CASSPPTGVHAEAFF.

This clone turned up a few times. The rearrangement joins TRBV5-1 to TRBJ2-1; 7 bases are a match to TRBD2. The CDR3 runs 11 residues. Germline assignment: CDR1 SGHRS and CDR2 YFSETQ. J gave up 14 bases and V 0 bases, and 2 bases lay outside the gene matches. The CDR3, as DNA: TGCGCCAGCAGCTTGGAGGGGAGGGAGTTCTTC. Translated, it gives CASSLEGREFF.

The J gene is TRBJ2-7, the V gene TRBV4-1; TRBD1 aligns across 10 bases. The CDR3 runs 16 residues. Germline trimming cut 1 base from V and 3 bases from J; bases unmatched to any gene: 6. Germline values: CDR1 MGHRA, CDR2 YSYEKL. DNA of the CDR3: TGCGCCAGCAGCCAAGGGGGACAGGGGATACGCTACGAGCAGTACTTC. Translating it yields CASSQGGQGIRYEQYF.

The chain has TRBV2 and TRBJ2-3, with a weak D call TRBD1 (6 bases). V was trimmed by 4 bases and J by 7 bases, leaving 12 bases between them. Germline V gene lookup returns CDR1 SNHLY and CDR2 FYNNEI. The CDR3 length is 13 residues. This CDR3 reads CASSGDTPNTQYF. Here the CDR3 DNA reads TGTGCCAGCAGTGGGGACACCCCGAATACGCAGTATTTT.

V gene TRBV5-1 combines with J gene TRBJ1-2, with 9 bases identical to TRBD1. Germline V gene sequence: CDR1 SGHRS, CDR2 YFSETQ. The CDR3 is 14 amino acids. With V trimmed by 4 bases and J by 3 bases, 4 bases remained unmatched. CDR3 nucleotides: TGCGCCAGCAGCATACAGGGGGCCGACTATGGCTACACCTTC. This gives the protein CASSIQGADYGYTF.

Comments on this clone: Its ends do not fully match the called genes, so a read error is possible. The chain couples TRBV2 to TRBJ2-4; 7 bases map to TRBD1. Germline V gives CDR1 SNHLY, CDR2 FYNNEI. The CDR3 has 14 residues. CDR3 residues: CASSESEIDRVNCF. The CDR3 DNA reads TGTGCCAGCAGTGAATCTGAGATTGACAGGGTAAATTGCTTC.